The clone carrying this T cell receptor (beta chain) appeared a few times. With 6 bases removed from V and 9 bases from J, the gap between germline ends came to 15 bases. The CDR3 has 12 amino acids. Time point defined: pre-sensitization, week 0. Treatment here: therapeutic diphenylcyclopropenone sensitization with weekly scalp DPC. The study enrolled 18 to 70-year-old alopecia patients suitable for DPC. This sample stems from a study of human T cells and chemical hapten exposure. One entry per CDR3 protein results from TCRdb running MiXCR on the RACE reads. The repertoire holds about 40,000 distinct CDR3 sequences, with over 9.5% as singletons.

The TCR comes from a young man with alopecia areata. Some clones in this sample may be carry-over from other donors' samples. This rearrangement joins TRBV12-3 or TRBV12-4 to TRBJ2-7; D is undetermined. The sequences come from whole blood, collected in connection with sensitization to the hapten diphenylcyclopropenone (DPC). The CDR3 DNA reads TGTGCCAGCAGCACCGGGCCCTCAGGGCAGTACTTC. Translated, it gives CASSTGPSGQYF.